The 3 T cell receptor beta chains reported below all come from one sample, sequenced in a study of cytomegalovirus exposure and HLA in healthy donors. PCR involved 60 Vbeta and 13 Jbeta primers. This table comes from immunoSEQ multiplex PCR, and its TCRdb copy is limited to in-frame clones, with some not included. The repertoire holds over 100,000 clones, nearly 80% seen once, with roughly 3.5% in the top ten. Sequencing used PBMCs. The origin of the receptors is a woman aged 25 to 39 in good health and CMV-seropositive.

The chain recombines TRBV4-3 with TRBJ2-3; D remains ambiguous. The CDR3 is made up of 15 amino acids. V was pared by 1 base and J by 0 bases, with 8 bases between. Germline CDR1 and CDR2: LGHNA and YSLEER. The chain's CDR3 is CASSQGSLSTDTQYF. The CDR3 DNA reads TGCGCCAGCAGCCAAGGTTCCCTTAGCACAGATACGCAGTATTTT.

This clone was counted a single time. V usage is TRBV19 and J usage is TRBJ2-3, with D uncertain. The germline gives CDR1 LNHDA, CDR2 SQIVND (reference sequence). V lost 6 bases and J lost 6, with 13 bases in between. The CDR3 has 13 amino acids. Here the CDR3 reads CASSPPQVDTQYF. DNA for the CDR3: TGTGCCAGTAGCCCCCCCCAGGTTGATACGCAGTATTTT.

This clone was seen a handful of times. This chain links TRBV9 with TRBJ1-3; D remains unclear. The V gene lost 4 bases and the J gene lost 0 bases, with 8 bases spanning the gap. This CDR3 region has 14 residues. Per germline, CDR1 SGDLS and CDR2 YYNGEE. The DNA for the CDR3 is TGTGCCAGCAGCCTGGACTCCTCTGGAAACACCATATATTTT. Amino acid sequence: CASSLDSSGNTIYF.